Presented here are 13 T cell receptor beta chains from one specimen sequenced in a study of CXCR3-negative and CXCR3-positive naive CD8 T cells. Study outcomes and limitations: TRB CDR3 hydrophobicity was greater in CXCR3-positive naive cells than in CXCR3-negative naive cells.

These TCRs' antigens remain unknown. UMI labels and 5' RACE were used to prepare the TRB cDNA libraries. TCRdb re-called the 5' RACE reads and gives one entry per CDR3 protein, without DNA. Its table lists some 140,000 distinct CDR3 sequences. The sample comprised naive CXCR3+ CD8+ T cells from blood. Indicated subset: CD45RO-CCR7+CD27+CD95- naive CD8+ T cells expressing CXCR3 (TNR3+). These TCRs come from a human donor in good health. Some clones in this sample may be carry-over from other donors' samples.

This chain connects TRBV7-9 to TRBJ2-7. This CDR3 spans 15 amino acids. The V gene's germline CDR1 is SEHNR and CDR2 FQNEAQ (reference sequence). CDR3 protein: CASSLGLGTSFEQYF.

The chain is built from TRBV10-3 and TRBJ2-2; checking the TCRdb D call of TRBD1 is not possible without DNA. There are 14 residues in the CDR3. Per germline, CDR1 ENHRY and CDR2 SYGVKD. CDR3 in amino acids: CAIGGPPSAGELFF.

The chain links TRBV28 to TRBJ2-1. This CDR3 is built from 14 residues. CDR1 and CDR2 (germline): MDHEN, SYDVKM. The CDR3 protein is CASSRVDHYNEQFF.

The genes are TRBV7-8 and TRBJ2-7; TCRdb designates TRBD2, a call that cannot be tested without DNA. The length of the CDR3 is 14 residues. Germline CDR1 is SGHVS and CDR2 is FQNEAQ. CDR3 in amino acids: CASSLDSGVREQYF.

The rearrangement joins TRBV5-1 to TRBJ1-1; TCRdb returns TRBD1, unconfirmable since there is no DNA. The CDR3 sequence is 13 residues long. CDR1 and CDR2 (germline): SGHRS, YFSETQ. CDR3 protein: CASHGTGDTEAFF.

The rearrangement links TRBV6-2 or TRBV6-3 to TRBJ2-1. The germline V gene encodes CDR1 MNHEY and CDR2 SVGEGT. The CDR3 has 14 residues. The chain's CDR3 is CASSYGGLYNEQFF.

V and J are TRBV29-1 and TRBJ1-5. Per the germline V gene, CDR1 is SQVTM and CDR2 is ANQGSEA. This CDR3 region has 12 residues. CDR3 sequence reads: CSVAGVNQPQQF.

The chain links TRBV18 to TRBJ2-6. The germline V gene encodes CDR1 KGHSH and CDR2 LQKENI. CDR3 length: 15 amino acids. CDR3 region: CASSPRNLASRFLTF.

The rearrangement links TRBV20-1 to TRBJ2-7. This CDR3 has 12 residues. CDR1 and CDR2 (germline): DFQATT, SNEGSKA (reference sequence). CDR3 sequence reads: CSATASPYEQYF.

This rearrangement joins TRBV7-2 to TRBJ2-6. The germline V gene encodes CDR1 SGHTA and CDR2 FQGNSA. This CDR3 region has 13 residues. CDR3 residues: CASRGSGANVLTF.

The chain is built from TRBV14 and TRBJ2-5. The CDR3 covers 14 residues. Germline V gene data show CDR1 as SGHDN and CDR2 as FVKESK. The CDR3 loop reads CASSQWEDGETQYF.

This chain joins TRBV29-1 and TRBJ2-7; TCRdb proposes TRBD2, but this gene call is untestable without DNA. CDR1 is SQVTM, CDR2 ANQGSEA, per germline. This CDR3 is built from 12 residues. CDR3 loop: CSVSGSGYEQYF.

V gene TRBV21-1 combines with J gene TRBJ2-7; there is no DNA to check the TCRdb D call of TRBD2. TRBV21-1 is noted as a pseudogene. CDR3 length: 17 amino acids. The chain's CDR3 is CASSKACGSGRPYEQYF.